One and the same sample provided the 4 T cell receptor beta chains below, sequenced in a study of blood T cells in healthy people across ages. Then a second PCR, running roughly 7 to 12 cycles, was carried out with a sample-barcoded 5' primer and a J-beta primer mix. One entry per CDR3 protein, called by TCRdb with MiXCR from the 5' RACE reads. The sample records roughly 900,000 distinct CDR3 sequences, around 46% being singletons. The material sequenced was blood. The receptors shown here come from a man aged 25 to 40 in good health.

The rearrangement joins TRBV20-1 to TRBJ1-5; D unclear. Per germline, CDR1 DFQATT and CDR2 SNEGSKA (reference sequence). This CDR3 has 20 residues. V shed 1 base and J shed 1 base, with 26 bases lying between them. CDR3 sequence reads: CSARGRVGRVVSDSNQPQHF. CDR3 DNA: TGCAGTGCTAGAGGAAGAGTCGGGAGGGTCGTATCGGACAGCAATCAGCCCCAGCATTTT.

The chain joins TRBV4-1 to TRBJ1-3; 7 positions agree with TRBD1. V shed 0 bases and J 2 bases; nucleotides not matched to a gene: 1. The germline V gene has CDR1 MGHRA and CDR2 YSYEKL. There are 15 residues in the CDR3. Written as DNA, the CDR3 is TGCGCCAGCAGCCAAGAAGACAGGGCTGGAAACACCATATATTTT. Protein sequence: CASSQEDRAGNTIYF.

CDR3 in DNA: TGTGCCAGCAGCCAAGGACCCGTCCATAATTCACCCCTCCACTTT. It yields the protein CASSQGPVHNSPLHF. V and J are TRBV3-1 and TRBJ1-6; D remains unclear. Trimming shortened V by 1 base and J by 5 bases, and 9 bases separated the two germline ends. The CDR3 runs 15 residues. The germline V gene encodes CDR1 LGHDT and CDR2 YNNKEL (reference sequence).

This clonotype was counted between two and nine times. The chain carries TRBV3-1 and TRBJ1-1; tentatively, D is TRBD1 (6 bases). CDR1 and CDR2 from the germline V gene are LGHDT and YNNKEL (reference sequence). V was pared by 5 bases and J by 8 bases, with 18 bases between. This CDR3 region has 14 residues. CDR3 sequence (DNA): TGTGCCAGCAGCGCTCCGGACAGCCGGAGGGAAGCTTTCTTT. Translation gives CASSAPDSRREAFF.